The clone carrying this T cell receptor beta chain has only a few counts. The antigen remains unidentified. RNA transcripts gave rise to amplified TCR beta CDR3 regions. Initially, a first-round RT-PCR of the TCR CDR3 employed the HTBI primer set. TCRdb itself ran the multiplex PCR reads through MiXCR, one entry per CDR3 protein. The table includes approximately 600,000 distinct CDR3 sequences, around 20% detected once. Thyroid ultrasound and orbital computed tomography, with clinical symptoms and serum thyroxine and TRAb, informed diagnoses. CDR1 and CDR2 (germline): MNHEY, SMNVEV (reference sequence). CDR3 length equals 16 residues. V lost 1 base, J lost 6 bases, and 16 bases lay in between. The sample originates from a study of T cells in Graves' hyperthyroidism and ophthalmopathy. Findings and caveats of the study: Most thyroid-expanded clonotypes above 0.001 were also found in blood. Stable hyperthyroidism and ophthalmopathy were separated using 13 V-J signatures. Ophthalmopathy was predicted by the model a median of roughly 6.7 months ahead of onset.

The V and J genes are TRBV27 and TRBJ2-1; no clear D. The specimen was blood. The TCR sequence derives from a young man with Graves' ophthalmopathy. CDR3 nucleotides: TGTGCCAGCAGTTTATTTGGGGAAGGTTTTTCCAATGAGCAGTTCTTC. Translated, it gives CASSLFGEGFSNEQFF.